The 16 T cell receptor beta chains in this list originate from one sample, sequenced in a study of identifying expanded T cells in peripheral blood. The assay was immunoSEQ multiplex PCR, and TCRdb's table has in-frame clones only and misses some. The sample lists around 120,000 clones; around 88% were seen once. Sequencing used blood. The receptors were gathered from a person between 18 and 75 years old in good health.

The V call is TRBV7-2, the J call TRBJ2-5, with D possibly being TRBD1 or TRBD2 (5 bases each). This CDR3 contains 15 residues. CDR1 is SGHTA, CDR2 FQGNSA, per germline. Trimming removed 4 bases from V and 5 bases from J, with 17 bases in between. The CDR3, as DNA: TGTGCCAGCAGCTACAGAGGGGCGACGGGGGAGACCCAGTACTTC. It yields the protein CASSYRGATGETQYF.

The V call is TRBV5-8, the J call TRBJ1-6, with 11 bases lining up with TRBD1. Trimming took 1 base from V and 8 from J; bases not matched to a gene: 8. Germline-derived CDR1 and CDR2 are SGHTS and YDEGEE. The CDR3 runs to 17 residues. CDR3 loop: CASSLTLGQGAYSPLHF. CDR3 coding DNA: TGTGCCAGCAGCTTGACCCTCGGACAGGGGGCTTATTCACCCCTCCACTTT.

The chain employs TRBV6-5 and TRBJ2-2, with TRBD2 matching 8 bases. The germline gives CDR1 MNHEY, CDR2 SVGAGI. The CDR3 is 16 residues long. V lost 0 bases to trimming and J lost 7 bases; unmatched junction nucleotides: 7. DNA of the CDR3: TGTGCCAGCAGTTACTCCCCGGGAGGGGTGGTCGGGGAGCTGTTTTTT. Its translation is CASSYSPGGVVGELFF.

The rearrangement uses TRBV5-8 and TRBJ2-7, with 8 bases that match TRBD1. Per the germline V gene, CDR1 is SGHTS and CDR2 is YDEGEE. With V trimmed by 7 bases and J by 4 bases, 16 bases remained unmatched. The CDR3 loop spans 16 amino acids. The CDR3 DNA reads as TGTGCCAGCGGCAATCAGGGGGCCTTCGTCATGTACGAGCAGTACTTC. This sequence encodes CASGNQGAFVMYEQYF.

The chain joins TRBV5-4 to TRBJ1-6, with 8 positions matching TRBD1. With 4 bases clipped from V and 10 bases from J, the junction kept 13 bases outside the gene matches. CDR1 and CDR2 from the germline V gene are SGHNT and YYREEE (reference sequence). The CDR3 has 16 amino acids. CDR3 sequence: CASSALTGAIGSPLHF. The CDR3 DNA reads as TGTGCCAGCAGCGCCCTGACAGGGGCGATAGGCTCACCCCTCCACTTT.

The V call is TRBV25-1, the J call TRBJ1-6; TRBD1 might be the D (5 bases). The germline gives CDR1 MGHDK, CDR2 SYGVNS. The CDR3 has 14 residues. Trimming stripped 8 bases from V and 6 bases from J, with 14 bases between. CDR3 sequence reads: CASVEWGGNSPLHF. Written as DNA, the CDR3 is TGTGCCAGCGTAGAATGGGGGGGTAATTCACCCCTCCACTTT.

The genes are TRBV9 and TRBJ2-3; no definite D call. Germline loops: CDR1 SGDLS, CDR2 YYNGEE. The V end lost 0 bases, the J end lost 5 bases, and 7 bases lay between the germline ends. The CDR3 covers 13 residues. The CDR3 is CASSVAWGDTQYF. CDR3 bases: TGTGCCAGCAGCGTAGCCTGGGGAGATACGCAGTATTTT. The variable domain in full, with the rest retrieved from reference TRBV9 and TRBJ2-3, is DSGVTQTPKHLITATGQRVTLRCSPRSGDLSVYWYQQSLDQGLQFLIQYYNGEERAKGNILERFSAQQFPDLHSELNLSSLELGDSALYFCASSVAWGDTQYFGPGTRLTVL.

The rearrangement joins TRBV7-9 to TRBJ1-2; D is undetermined. Germline values: CDR1 SEHNR, CDR2 FQNEAQ (reference sequence). V lost 1 base, J lost 0 bases, and 9 bases lay in between. The CDR3 is 15 residues long. The chain's CDR3 is CASSLGRVPNYGYTF. CDR3 nucleotides: TGTGCCAGCAGCTTAGGAAGAGTTCCTAACTATGGCTACACCTTC.

The chain carries TRBV6-6 and TRBJ1-4; perhaps TRBD1 as D (6 bases). Per germline, CDR1 MNHNY and CDR2 SVGAGI (reference sequence). Trimming removed 6 bases from V and 7 bases from J, with 15 bases in between. This CDR3 spans 14 amino acids. The CDR3 nucleotides read TGTGCCAGCAGAATAGACAGGATTAGTGAAAAACTGTTTTTT. This translates into CASRIDRISEKLFF.

This rearrangement joins TRBV5-1 to TRBJ2-5, with no clear D. This CDR3 is built from 13 residues. Trimming shortened V by 2 bases and J by 2 bases, and 7 bases separated the two germline ends. Germline CDR1 reads SGHRS; CDR2 reads YFSETQ. CDR3 bases: TGCGCCAGCAGCTTAAGACATCAAGAGACCCAGTACTTC. Protein sequence: CASSLRHQETQYF.

This clone was seen a handful of times. CDR3 sequence: CASTATDALLQGAGYTF. In DNA, the CDR3 is TGTGCCAGCACTGCAACCGACGCCCTCCTCCAGGGAGCTGGCTACACCTTC. The chain has TRBV2 and TRBJ1-2; TRBD1 might be the D (5 bases). Per germline, CDR1 SNHLY and CDR2 FYNNEI. Deletions cut 7 bases from V and 7 bases from J, with 28 bases between. CDR3 length equals 17 residues.

This chain connects TRBV6-5 to TRBJ1-5; TRBD1 agrees at 9 bases. This CDR3 has 15 amino acids. With V trimmed by 5 bases and J by 1 base, 3 bases remained unmatched. Germline CDR1 reads MNHEY; CDR2 reads SVGAGI. The CDR3 loop is CASSKTGGSNQPQHF. CDR3 DNA sequence: TGTGCCAGCAGTAAGACAGGGGGAAGCAATCAGCCCCAGCATTTT.

The chain uses TRBV2 and TRBJ1-1; D not resolved. The CDR3 has 13 amino acids. V was clipped by 6 bases and J by 1 base, with 9 bases between them. The germline V gene has CDR1 SNHLY and CDR2 FYNNEI. CDR3 loop: CASRQTQNTEAFF. The CDR3 DNA follows: TGTGCCAGCAGACAAACCCAGAACACTGAAGCTTTCTTT.

The gene calls are TRBV4-3 and TRBJ1-5; D is undetermined. The V end lost 0 bases, the J end lost 0 bases, and 6 bases lay between the germline ends. This CDR3 is built from 15 residues. Germline loops: CDR1 LGHNA, CDR2 YSLEER. The CDR3 DNA reads TGCGCCAGCAGCCAAGATAGGGTTAGCAATCAGCCCCAGCATTTT. It codes for CASSQDRVSNQPQHF.

The gene calls are TRBV12-5 and TRBJ1-1; 7 positions match TRBD1. Unmatched junction bases numbered 6, after V lost 0 bases and J lost 2 bases. Germline V gene sequence: CDR1 LGHNT, CDR2 FRNRAP. The CDR3 runs 16 residues. CDR3 amino acids: CASGLVDRDSNTEAFF. The DNA of the CDR3 is TGTGCTAGTGGTTTGGTAGACCGGGACAGTAACACTGAAGCTTTCTTT. The variable domain in full, completed from reference TRBV12-5 and TRBJ1-1, reads DARVTQTPRHKVTEMGQEVTMRCQPILGHNTVFWYRQTMMQGLELLAYFRNRAPLDDSGMPKDRFSAEMPDATLATLKIQPSEPRDSAVYFCASGLVDRDSNTEAFFGQGTRLTVV.

As concerns this clone: Other nucleotide sequences from this sample produce the same CDR3. The V gene is TRBV9, the J gene TRBJ2-5, with unresolved D. Trimming took 0 bases from V and 3 from J, leaving 15 bases between them. This CDR3 region has 16 residues. Germline assignment: CDR1 SGDLS and CDR2 YYNGEE. The CDR3 reads CASSVGPSGGEETQYF. In DNA, the CDR3 is TGTGCCAGCAGCGTAGGACCCTCGGGTGGGGAAGAGACCCAGTACTTC. Variable domain in full (rest from reference TRBV9 and TRBJ2-5): DSGVTQTPKHLITATGQRVTLRCSPRSGDLSVYWYQQSLDQGLQFLIQYYNGEERAKGNILERFSAQQFPDLHSELNLSSLELGDSALYFCASSVGPSGGEETQYFGPGTRLLVL.